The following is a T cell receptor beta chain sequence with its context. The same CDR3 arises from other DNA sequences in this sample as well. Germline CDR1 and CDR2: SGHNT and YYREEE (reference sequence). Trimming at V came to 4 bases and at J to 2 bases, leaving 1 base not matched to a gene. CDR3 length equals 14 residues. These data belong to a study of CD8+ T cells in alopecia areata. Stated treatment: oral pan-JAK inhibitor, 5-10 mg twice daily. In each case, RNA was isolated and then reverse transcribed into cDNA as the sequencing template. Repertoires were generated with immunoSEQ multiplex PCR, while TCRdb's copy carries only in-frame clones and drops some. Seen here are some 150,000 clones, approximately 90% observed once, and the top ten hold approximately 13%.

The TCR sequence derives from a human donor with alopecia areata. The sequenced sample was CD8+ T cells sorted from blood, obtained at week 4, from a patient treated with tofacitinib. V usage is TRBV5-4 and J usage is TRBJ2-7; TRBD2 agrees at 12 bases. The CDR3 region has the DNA TGTGCCAGCAGCCTAGCGGGAGGGACCTACGAGCAGTACTTC. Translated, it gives CASSLAGGTYEQYF.